Shown below are 20 T cell receptor beta chains from a single sample sequenced in a study of blood T cell repertoires in COVID-19. Assay: immunoSEQ multiplex PCR; the TCRdb copy retains only in-frame clones and omits some. The sample carries over 250,000 clones, 70% to 90% recorded once. Sequenced material: peripheral blood. All receptors come from a woman aged 65 to 85 with COVID-19, enrolled during active disease.

The chain recombines TRBV19 with TRBJ1-2, with D uncertain. The CDR3 spans 15 residues. Per germline, CDR1 LNHDA and CDR2 SQIVND (reference sequence). V was shortened by 4 bases and J by 2 bases, with 14 bases between the two germline ends. The DNA for the CDR3 is TGTGCCAGTAGTACCCCAGAGGGTCGAAACTATGGCTACACCTTC. Amino acid sequence: CASSTPEGRNYGYTF.

This rearrangement joins TRBV18 to TRBJ1-5; no clear D. Deletions cut 0 bases from V and 2 bases from J, with 11 bases between. CDR3 length equals 16 residues. The germline V gene has CDR1 KGHSH and CDR2 LQKENI. CDR3 in amino acids: CASSPPGGPRNQPQHF. The CDR3, as DNA: TGTGCCAGCTCACCACCCGGAGGGCCCCGCAATCAGCCCCAGCATTTT.

This rearrangement joins TRBV7-2 to TRBJ1-5, with a possible D match to TRBD1 (5 bases). V lost 0 bases and J 3 bases, leaving 9 bases between the germline ends. CDR1 and CDR2 (germline): SGHTA, FQGNSA. This CDR3 is built from 15 residues. The CDR3 region has the DNA TGTGCCAGCAGCTTAGCGCGGGGCCCCAATCAGCCCCAGCATTTT. This sequence encodes CASSLARGPNQPQHF.

This clone was picked up one time. The V call is TRBV6-5, the J call TRBJ1-4, with 7 bases that match TRBD1. Unmatched junction bases numbered 9, after V lost 0 bases and J lost 8 bases. CDR3 length: 16 amino acids. Germline V gene lookup returns CDR1 MNHEY and CDR2 SVGAGI. DNA of the CDR3: TGTGCCAGCAGTTACTCAGGGGGCAAGGGAAGAGAAAAACTGTTTTTT. Amino acid sequence: CASSYSGGKGREKLFF.

This clone was seen once. The J gene is TRBJ1-1, the V gene TRBV29-1, with TRBD1 identical over 8 bases. The germline V gene encodes CDR1 SQVTM and CDR2 ANQGSEA. The CDR3 has 12 residues. Trimming at V came to 6 bases and at J to 11 bases, leaving 11 bases not matched to a gene. CDR3 residues: CSVLIDRGRAFF. The CDR3 DNA sequence: TGCAGCGTCTTGATTGACAGGGGTAGGGCTTTCTTT.

This chain connects TRBV7-2 to TRBJ1-4, with unresolved D. Germline lookup yields CDR1 SGHTA and CDR2 FQGNSA. V was shortened by 5 bases and J by 0 bases, with 7 bases between the two germline ends. There are 14 residues in the CDR3. The CDR3 loop reads CASSLRATNEKLFF. The CDR3 DNA reads TGTGCCAGCAGCCTCCGCGCAACTAATGAAAAACTGTTTTTT.

CDR3 loop: CSAREGTFHTF. DNA for the CDR3: TGCAGTGCTAGAGAAGGGACATTCCACACCTTC. J is TRBJ1-2 and V is TRBV20-1; a possible D gene is TRBD1 (6 bases). Germline assignment: CDR1 DFQATT and CDR2 SNEGSKA (reference sequence). V dropped 0 bases and J dropped 12 bases, with 11 bases sitting between them. The CDR3 runs to 11 residues.

The genes are TRBV7-9 and TRBJ1-1, with 7 positions matching TRBD1. V lost 5 bases, J lost 4 bases, and 7 bases stayed unmatched. This CDR3 contains 14 residues. Germline V CDR1 and CDR2: SEHNR, FQNEAQ (reference sequence). CDR3 amino acids: CASSGTDRRTEAFF. In nucleotides, the CDR3 is TGTGCCAGCAGCGGGACGGACAGGCGCACTGAAGCTTTCTTT.

CDR3 region: CASRSQGVGNQPQHF. The CDR3 bases are TGTGCCAGCAGGTCGCAGGGGGTCGGCAATCAGCCCCAGCATTTT. The J gene is TRBJ1-5, the V gene TRBV28; 7 nucleotides match TRBD1. The CDR3 runs to 15 residues. The V gene's germline CDR1 is MDHEN and CDR2 SYDVKM. V lost 6 bases, J lost 2 bases, and 7 bases stayed unmatched.

The rearrangement joins TRBV6-5 to TRBJ2-6; D is ambiguous. The V gene lost 6 bases and the J gene lost 2 bases, with 11 bases spanning the gap. CDR3 length equals 15 residues. Germline V gene lookup returns CDR1 MNHEY and CDR2 SVGAGI. Here the CDR3 DNA reads TGTGCCAGCAGCCTGGGCCTACCTGGGGCCAACGTCCTGACTTTC. It encodes CASSLGLPGANVLTF.

The V gene is TRBV5-6, the J gene TRBJ2-7; maybe TRBD1 (5 bases). The ends were cut back, 8 bases at V and 6 bases at J, with 24 bases in the middle. There are 15 residues in the CDR3. Germline V gene sequence: CDR1 SGHDT, CDR2 YYEEEE. The CDR3 sequence is CASDEQAPQNSEQYF. In nucleotides, the CDR3 is TGTGCCAGTGACGAACAGGCCCCTCAAAACTCCGAGCAGTACTTC.

V and J are TRBV2 and TRBJ2-6; possible D gene TRBD1, 6 bases. Per germline, CDR1 SNHLY and CDR2 FYNNEI. The CDR3 runs to 16 residues. The germline V and J ends were trimmed by 4 bases and 4 bases, with 14 bases remaining between them. In DNA form, the CDR3 reads TGTGCCAGCAGTGCTCTTACAGGGCTGGGGGCCAACGTCCTGACTTTC. This translates into CASSALTGLGANVLTF.

The genes are TRBV2 and TRBJ2-5; 9 positions agree with TRBD2. This CDR3 spans 15 amino acids. The trim removed 2 bases at V and 5 bases at J, leaving 6 bases unmatched. The germline V gene has CDR1 SNHLY and CDR2 FYNNEI. The CDR3 protein is CASSERAGGVETQYF. The CDR3 bases are TGTGCCAGCAGTGAACGAGCGGGGGGAGTGGAGACCCAGTACTTC.

CDR3 in amino acids: CASRKGQGYTDTQYF. The CDR3 coding sequence is TGTGCCAGCAGGAAGGGTCAGGGTTACACAGATACGCAGTATTTT. The chain has TRBV6-5 and TRBJ2-3; a possible D gene is TRBD1 (5 bases). Germline V gene lookup returns CDR1 MNHEY and CDR2 SVGAGI. This CDR3 region has 15 residues. V dropped 6 bases and J dropped 2 bases, with 15 bases sitting between them.

The CDR3 protein is CASSYSAVYGYTF. CDR3 nucleotides: TGTGCCAGCAGTTACTCGGCAGTCTATGGCTACACCTTC. V usage is TRBV6-5 and J usage is TRBJ1-2; D unclear. The CDR3 contains 13 residues. Germline V gives CDR1 MNHEY, CDR2 SVGAGI. V lost 0 bases to trimming and J lost 4 bases, with 6 bases between them.

This clone was picked up one time. The J gene is TRBJ1-2, the V gene TRBV7-2, with unresolved D. The length of the CDR3 is 15 residues. The V end lost 5 bases, the J end lost 6 bases, and 19 bases lay between the germline ends. Germline CDR1 is SGHTA and CDR2 is FQGNSA. CDR3 sequence: CASSARPGFLDGYTF. The DNA of the CDR3 is TGTGCCAGCAGCGCACGGCCCGGGTTTCTTGATGGCTACACCTTC. The full variable domain, completed using reference TRBV7-2 and TRBJ1-2, is GAGVSQSPSNKVTEKGKDVELRCDPISGHTALYWYRQSLGQGLEFLIYFQGNSAPDKSGLPSDRFSAERTGGSVSTLTIQRTQQEDSAVYLCASSARPGFLDGYTFGSGTRLTVV.

The chain employs TRBV5-1 and TRBJ2-7; a possible D gene is TRBD1 (5 bases). The CDR3 is made up of 13 amino acids. V was shortened by 1 base and J by 7 bases, with 12 bases between the two germline ends. Germline loops: CDR1 SGHRS, CDR2 YFSETQ. The DNA for the CDR3 is TGCGCCAGCAGCTTGAAAGGGGATCCTGAGCAGTACTTC. It specifies CASSLKGDPEQYF.

This chain joins TRBV4-3 and TRBJ1-2; D gene uncertain. Trimming took off 3 bases at V and 3 bases at J, with 17 bases between the two ends. Germline values: CDR1 LGHNA, CDR2 YSLEER. The CDR3 contains 16 residues. The CDR3 nucleotides read TGCGCCAGCAGCCAGCTCTACGGTTTACCTGACTATGGCTACACCTTC. This sequence encodes CASSQLYGLPDYGYTF.

This clone was seen more than once but under ten times. The chain uses TRBV5-1 and TRBJ1-4; TRBD1 agrees at 7 bases. The CDR3 covers 12 residues. The germline V gene has CDR1 SGHRS and CDR2 YFSETQ. Unmatched junction bases numbered 2, after V lost 4 bases and J lost 8 bases. Written as DNA, the CDR3 is TGCGCCAGCAGCCCGGGACAGGAAAAACTGTTTTTT. This gives the protein CASSPGQEKLFF.

The gene calls are TRBV12-5 and TRBJ1-3; no reliable D call. The ends were cut back, 7 bases at V and 1 base at J, with 11 bases in the middle. This CDR3 contains 14 residues. The V gene's germline CDR1 is LGHNT and CDR2 FRNRAP. This CDR3 is CASAPGLSGNTIYF. CDR3 coding DNA: TGTGCTAGTGCCCCGGGTCTTTCTGGAAACACCATATATTTT.